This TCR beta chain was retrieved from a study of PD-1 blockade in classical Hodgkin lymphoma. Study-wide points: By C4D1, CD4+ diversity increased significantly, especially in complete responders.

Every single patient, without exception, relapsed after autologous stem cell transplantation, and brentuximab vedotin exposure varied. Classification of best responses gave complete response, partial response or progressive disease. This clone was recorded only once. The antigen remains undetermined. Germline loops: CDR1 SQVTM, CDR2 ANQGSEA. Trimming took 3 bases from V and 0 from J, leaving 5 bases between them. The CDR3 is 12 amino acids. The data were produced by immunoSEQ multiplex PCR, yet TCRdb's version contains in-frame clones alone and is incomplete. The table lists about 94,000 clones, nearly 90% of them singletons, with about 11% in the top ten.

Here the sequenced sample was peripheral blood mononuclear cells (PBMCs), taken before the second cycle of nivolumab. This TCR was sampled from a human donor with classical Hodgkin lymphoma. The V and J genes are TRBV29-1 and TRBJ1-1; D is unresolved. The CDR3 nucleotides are TGCAGCGTTGACACAGTGAACACTGAAGCTTTCTTT. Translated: CSVDTVNTEAFF.